The 26 T cell receptor beta chains in this list originate from one sample, sequenced in a study of cytomegalovirus exposure and HLA in healthy donors. Primers: 60 Vbeta forward and 13 Jbeta reverse. Generated by immunoSEQ multiplex PCR, the TCRdb table keeps only in-frame clones and is missing some. The sample yields about 200,000 clones, 80% to 85% seen once. The sequenced sample was PBMCs. Receptors were obtained from a woman in her forties in good health and CMV-seronegative.

This clone has only one observation. The genes are TRBV27 and TRBJ2-3; TRBD1 agrees at 10 bases. The J segment lost 5 bases and the V segment lost 6 bases, leaving 11 bases of the junction unmatched. The CDR3 contains 16 residues. Germline loops: CDR1 MNHEY, CDR2 SMNVEV (reference sequence). For the CDR3, the DNA is TGTGCCAGCAGAAGGGACAGGGGCGCCCACGGAGATACGCAGTATTTT. Its translation: CASRRDRGAHGDTQYF.

The table lists this clone with a few counts. The V gene is TRBV6-1, the J gene TRBJ1-5, with 7 nucleotides matching TRBD1. The CDR3 runs 13 residues. J was trimmed by 5 bases and V by 5 bases; bases with no gene match: 3. CDR1 is MNHNS and CDR2 is SASEGT in the germline V gene. CDR3 coding DNA: TGTGCCAGCAGTTCGACAGGGTATCAGCCCCAGCATTTT. Translated, it gives CASSSTGYQPQHF.

V usage is TRBV7-2 and J usage is TRBJ1-5, with 10 bases matching TRBD1. Germline V lookup: CDR1 SGHTA, CDR2 FQGNSA. J gave up 5 bases and V 3 bases, and 4 bases lay outside the gene matches. CDR3 size: 15 residues. CDR3 sequence: CASSLGGQGHQPQHF. The CDR3 DNA sequence: TGTGCCAGCAGCTTGGGGGGACAGGGGCATCAGCCCCAGCATTTT.

V is TRBV10-3 and J is TRBJ2-7; 9 bases align to TRBD1. After removal of 4 bases from V and 4 bases from J, the junction contained 5 bases not matched to a gene. The CDR3 consists of 14 residues. Germline loops: CDR1 ENHRY, CDR2 SYGVKD. The chain's CDR3 is CAISVEQGAYEQYF. CDR3 bases: TGTGCCATCAGTGTCGAACAGGGGGCTTACGAGCAGTACTTC.

The chain employs TRBV5-4 and TRBJ1-1; D unresolved. The CDR3 runs to 11 residues. The V end lost 5 bases, the J end lost 2 bases, and 4 bases lay between the germline ends. Germline lookup yields CDR1 SGHNT and CDR2 YYREEE (reference sequence). CDR3 residues: CASSRNTEAFF. As DNA, the CDR3 is TGTGCCAGCAGTAGAAACACTGAAGCTTTCTTT.

The chain has TRBV7-3 and TRBJ1-1, with D unclear. Germline values: CDR1 SGHTA, CDR2 FQGTGA. The CDR3 loop spans 13 amino acids. V was clipped by 4 bases and J by 2 bases, with 8 bases between them. DNA of the CDR3: TGTGCCAGCAGCTCCCAGCGAAACACTGAAGCTTTCTTT. It specifies CASSSQRNTEAFF.

This rearrangement joins TRBV7-3 to TRBJ2-5; 11 positions agree with TRBD2. The germline V gene encodes CDR1 SGHTA and CDR2 FQGTGA. V was clipped by 3 bases and J by 5 bases; unmatched bases: 5. This CDR3 region has 15 residues. The CDR3 DNA follows: TGTGCCAGCAGCTTTAGCGGGAGGGGGCGGGAGACCCAGTACTTC. Encoded protein: CASSFSGRGRETQYF. Full variable domain (rest looked up from reference TRBV7-3 and TRBJ2-5): GAGVSQTPSNKVTEKGKYVELRCDPISGHTALYWYRQSLGQGPEFLIYFQGTGAADDSGLPNDRFFAVRPEGSVSTLKIQRTERGDSAVYLCASSFSGRGRETQYFGPGTRLLVL.

The CDR3 DNA reads as TGTGCCAGCAGCTTAGGTGCCCAGGTATATGGCTACACCTTC. It codes for CASSLGAQVYGYTF. The J gene is TRBJ1-2, the V gene TRBV7-8; no firm D call. The CDR3 loop spans 14 amino acids. Per the germline V gene, CDR1 is SGHVS and CDR2 is FQNEAQ. The V and J ends lost 1 base and 5 bases respectively, with 11 bases between them.

V and J are TRBV2 and TRBJ2-1; 9 bases map to TRBD2. This CDR3 region has 15 residues. CDR1 and CDR2 (germline): SNHLY, FYNNEI. V trimming: 4 bases; J trimming: 8 bases; junction bases outside the gene matches: 9. The CDR3 region has the DNA TGTGCCAGCAGTGGGACTAGCGCATCCTGGGATGAGCAGTTCTTC. The encoded protein is CASSGTSASWDEQFF.

This chain connects TRBV6-5 to TRBJ2-7; 11 positions agree with TRBD1. V was pared by 0 bases and J by 0 bases, with 1 base of the junction left unmatched. The germline gives CDR1 MNHEY, CDR2 SVGAGI. CDR3 length: 16 residues. The CDR3, as DNA: TGTGCCAGCAGTTACTCGGGACAGGGGGACTCCTACGAGCAGTACTTC. Translated, it gives CASSYSGQGDSYEQYF.

The chain employs TRBV11-2 and TRBJ1-5; no clear D. The CDR3 is 15 residues long. CDR1 and CDR2 from the germline V gene are SGHAT and FQNNGV. Trimming cost V 6 bases and J 2 bases, with 14 bases left between them. In DNA form, the CDR3 reads TGTGCCAGCAGTCGGGAGGGAGCAGGCAATCAGCCCCAGCATTTT. This gives the protein CASSREGAGNQPQHF.

For this clone: At one end, the junction sequence differs from germline, possibly due to a read error. The chain uses TRBV6-6 and TRBJ1-2; the D gene is possibly TRBD1 (5 bases). CDR3 length: 14 amino acids. The germline V gene has CDR1 MNHNY and CDR2 SVGAGI (reference sequence). CDR3 amino acids: CASSLPTKGDGYPF. In DNA, the CDR3 is TGTGCCAGCAGCTTACCAACTAAAGGGGATGGCTACCCCTTC.

The chain carries TRBV7-2 and TRBJ2-5; 11 bases match TRBD2. Per germline, CDR1 SGHTA and CDR2 FQGNSA. V dropped 1 base and J dropped 0; count of bases not matched to a gene: 1. This CDR3 is 16 amino acids long. The CDR3 DNA reads TGTGCCAGCAGCTTAGTAGCGGGAGGGAACCAAGAGACCCAGTACTTC. Protein product: CASSLVAGGNQETQYF.

V gene TRBV28 combines with J gene TRBJ2-7; 8 nucleotides align to TRBD1. Per germline, CDR1 MDHEN and CDR2 SYDVKM. The CDR3 consists of 15 residues. Trimming cost V 6 bases and J 0 bases; bases outside gene matches: 7. CDR3 bases: TGTGCCAGCAGACTTGACAGGGGCTTCTCCTACGAGCAGTACTTC. Its translation: CASRLDRGFSYEQYF.

CDR3 loop: CASSRDSNQPQHF. The CDR3 nucleotides are TGTGCCAGCAGCCGCGATAGCAATCAGCCCCAGCATTTT. This rearrangement joins TRBV28 to TRBJ1-5; D gene uncertain. V lost 6 bases and J 0 bases, leaving 6 bases between the germline ends. The CDR3 runs 13 residues. In germline, CDR1 is MDHEN, CDR2 SYDVKM. Complete variable domain (other parts from reference TRBV28 and TRBJ1-5): DVKVTQSSRYLVKRTGEKVFLECVQDMDHENMFWYRQDPGLGLRLIYFSYDVKMKEKGDIPEGYSVSREKKERFSLILESASTNQTSMYLCASSRDSNQPQHFGDGTRLSIL.

The gene calls are TRBV13 and TRBJ2-5; tentatively, D is TRBD1 (5 bases). Germline V gene lookup returns CDR1 PRHDT and CDR2 FYEKMQ (reference sequence). V was pared by 6 bases and J by 5 bases, with 10 bases between. The CDR3 loop spans 12 amino acids. CDR3 nucleotides: TGTGCCAGCAGTGGCCCAGGGGAGACCCAGTACTTC. Its translation: CASSGPGETQYF. Supplemented by reference TRBV13 and TRBJ2-5, the full variable domain reads AAGVIQSPRHLIKEKRETATLKCYPIPRHDTVYWYQQGPGQDPQFLISFYEKMQSDKGSIPDRFSAQQFSDYHSELNMSSLELGDSALYFCASSGPGETQYFGPGTRLLVL.

The chain couples TRBV5-1 to TRBJ1-2; TRBD1 matches at 8 bases. The V gene end was trimmed by 4 bases and the J gene end by 6 bases; junction bases not matched to a gene: 11. Looked up from germline, CDR1 is SGHRS and CDR2 is YFSETQ. The length of the CDR3 is 15 residues. CDR3 in DNA: TGCGCCAGCAGCATGCAGGGGGCGGATCAGGATGGCTACACCTTC. It encodes CASSMQGADQDGYTF. The whole variable domain, remainder taken from reference TRBV5-1 and TRBJ1-2, is KAGVTQTPRYLIKTRGQQVTLSCSPISGHRSVSWYQQTPGQGLQFLFEYFSETQRNKGNFPGRFSGRQFSNSRSEMNVSTLELGDSALYLCASSMQGADQDGYTFGSGTRLTVV.

This clone was counted a few times. The chain carries TRBV5-1 and TRBJ2-6; 13 bases are a match to TRBD2. The ends lost 4 bases at V and 0 bases at J; junction bases unmatched: 7. Germline loops: CDR1 SGHRS, CDR2 YFSETQ. The CDR3 is made up of 19 amino acids. CDR3 sequence reads: CASSPGTSGTTSGANVLTF. The CDR3 DNA sequence: TGCGCCAGCAGCCCGGGGACTAGCGGGACCACCTCTGGGGCCAACGTCCTGACTTTC.

The chain uses TRBV18 and TRBJ2-7; 8 nucleotides match TRBD2. V was clipped by 6 bases and J by 5 bases; unmatched bases: 6. Germline assignment: CDR1 KGHSH and CDR2 LQKENI. The CDR3 spans 13 residues. The CDR3 region is CASSSGTSDEQYF. The CDR3 region has the DNA TGTGCCAGCTCGTCCGGGACTAGTGACGAGCAGTACTTC.

The V call is TRBV4-1, the J call TRBJ2-5; 8 nucleotides agree with TRBD1. This CDR3 region has 15 residues. CDR1 and CDR2 from the germline V gene are MGHRA and YSYEKL. Unmatched junction bases numbered 5, after V lost 3 bases and J lost 2 bases. The CDR3 region is CASSHLDRVQETQYF. In DNA, the CDR3 is TGCGCCAGCAGCCATTTGGACAGGGTGCAAGAGACCCAGTACTTC.

The gene calls are TRBV20-1 and TRBJ2-7; D is possibly TRBD2 (5 bases). Deletions cut 6 bases from V and 6 bases from J, with 12 bases between. Germline CDR1 DFQATT, CDR2 SNEGSKA (reference sequence). The CDR3 covers 11 residues. CDR3 amino acids: CSAIGGTEQYF. In DNA form, the CDR3 reads TGCAGTGCCATCGGAGGTACCGAGCAGTACTTC.

This clone has only one observation. CDR3 region: CASSTAGYSYNEQFF. The DNA of the CDR3 is TGTGCCAGTAGTACCGCAGGGTACTCCTACAATGAGCAGTTCTTC. The chain employs TRBV19 and TRBJ2-1; possible D gene TRBD1, 5 bases. Trimming cost V 4 bases and J 0 bases, with 10 bases left between them. This CDR3 is built from 15 residues. The V gene's germline CDR1 is LNHDA and CDR2 SQIVND (reference sequence). Variable domain in full (rest from reference TRBV19 and TRBJ2-1): DGGITQSPKYLFRKEGQNVTLSCEQNLNHDAMYWYRQDPGQGLRLIYYSQIVNDFQKGDIAEGYSVSREKKESFPLTVTSAQKNPTAFYLCASSTAGYSYNEQFFGPGTRLTVL.

The chain has TRBV7-3 and TRBJ2-2; D possibly corresponds to TRBD1 (5 bases). Per germline, CDR1 SGHTA and CDR2 FQGTGA. The CDR3 covers 14 residues. Trimming shortened V by 6 bases and J by 8 bases, and 16 bases separated the two germline ends. CDR3 loop: CASSRHQGLGELFF. The CDR3 DNA follows: TGTGCCAGCAGTCGCCACCAGGGTTTAGGGGAGCTGTTTTTT.

This rearrangement joins TRBV5-1 to TRBJ2-7; D may be TRBD2 (5 bases). V was shortened by 1 base and J by 0 bases, with 11 bases between the two germline ends. This CDR3 is built from 15 residues. Looked up from germline, CDR1 is SGHRS and CDR2 is YFSETQ. CDR3 sequence (DNA): TGCGCCAGCAGCTTGTGGTCGGGAAGCTCCTACGAGCAGTACTTC. Translating gives CASSLWSGSSYEQYF.

The rearrangement joins TRBV2 to TRBJ1-2; D is possibly TRBD1 (5 bases). Germline CDR1 reads SNHLY; CDR2 reads FYNNEI. Trimming removed 2 bases at V and 8 bases at J, with 15 bases between. The length of the CDR3 is 14 residues. In DNA form, the CDR3 reads TGTGCCAGCAGTGAACAAAAAGGGGTATGGGGCTACACCTTC. Its protein is CASSEQKGVWGYTF.

This clone was counted once. The J gene is TRBJ2-3, the V gene TRBV29-1, with D tentatively TRBD2 (5 bases). V was cut by 3 bases and J by 0 bases, with 10 bases left in between. This CDR3 spans 14 amino acids. CDR1 is SQVTM, CDR2 ANQGSEA, per germline. CDR3 in DNA: TGCAGCGTTGACCGAGCGGCAAGCACAGATACGCAGTATTTT. This gives the protein CSVDRAASTDTQYF.